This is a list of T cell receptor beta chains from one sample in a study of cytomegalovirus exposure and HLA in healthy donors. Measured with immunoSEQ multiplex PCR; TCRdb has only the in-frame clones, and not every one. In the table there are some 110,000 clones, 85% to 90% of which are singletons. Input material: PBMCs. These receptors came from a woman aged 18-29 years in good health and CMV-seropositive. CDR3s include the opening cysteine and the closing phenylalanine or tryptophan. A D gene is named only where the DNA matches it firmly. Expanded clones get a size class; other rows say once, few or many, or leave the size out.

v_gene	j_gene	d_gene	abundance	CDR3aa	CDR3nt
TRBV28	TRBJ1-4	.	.	CASSFGGGGGKLFF	TGTGCCAGCAGTTTCGGGGGTGGCGGCGGAAAACTGTTTTTT
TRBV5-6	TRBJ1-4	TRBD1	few	CASSPTYTGTGNEKLFF	TGTGCCAGCAGCCCCACTTATACGGGGACAGGGAATGAAAAACTGTTTTTT
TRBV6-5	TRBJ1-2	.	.	CASSYSRGRGYTF	TGTGCCAGCAGTTATTCCAGGGGAAGAGGCTACACCTTC
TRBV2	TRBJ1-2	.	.	CASSERSRDYGYTF	TGTGCCAGCAGTGAGCGCAGCAGGGACTATGGCTACACCTTC
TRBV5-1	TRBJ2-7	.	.	CASSLGQGKAYEQYF	TGCGCCAGCAGCTTGGGGCAGGGGAAAGCCTACGAGCAGTACTTC
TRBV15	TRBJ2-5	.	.	CATSRAQETQYF	TGTGCCACCAGCAGAGCCCAGGAGACCCAGTACTTC
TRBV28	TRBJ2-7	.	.	CASSFGGFRTYEQYF	TGTGCCAGCAGTTTTGGCGGGTTCCGAACCTACGAGCAGTACTTC
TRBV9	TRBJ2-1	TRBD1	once	CASSDRDREYNEQFF	TGTGCCAGCAGCGACCGGGACAGGGAATACAATGAGCAGTTCTTC
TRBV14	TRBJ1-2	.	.	CASSQGAGFYGYTF	TGTGCCAGCAGCCAAGGAGCAGGGTTCTATGGCTACACCTTC
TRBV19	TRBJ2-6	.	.	CASRVLSGGANVLTF	TGTGCCAGTAGAGTTCTTTCAGGCGGGGCCAACGTCCTGACTTTC
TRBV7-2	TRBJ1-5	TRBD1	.	CASSGPTGDQPQHF	TGTGCCAGCAGCGGCCCGACAGGGGATCAGCCCCAGCATTTT
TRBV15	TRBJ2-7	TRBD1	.	CATSCRDRVCEQYF	TGTGCCACCAGCTGCCGGGACAGGGTCTGCGAGCAGTACTTC
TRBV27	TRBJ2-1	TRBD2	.	CASAGTTYNEQFF	TGTGCCAGCGCCGGGACTACCTACAATGAGCAGTTCTTC
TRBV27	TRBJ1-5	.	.	CASSLGATNQPQHF	TGTGCCAGCAGTTTAGGGGCTACAAATCAGCCCCAGCATTTT
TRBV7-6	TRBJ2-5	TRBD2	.	CASSLGTSGRETQYF	TGTGCCAGCAGCTTGGGGACTAGCGGTCGAGAGACCCAGTACTTC
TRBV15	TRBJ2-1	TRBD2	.	CATSRASGRADEQFF	TGTGCCACCAGCAGAGCGAGCGGGAGGGCCGATGAGCAGTTCTTC
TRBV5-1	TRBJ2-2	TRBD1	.	CASSQPGQGIGELFF	TGCGCCAGCAGCCAACCGGGACAGGGGATCGGGGAGCTGTTTTTT
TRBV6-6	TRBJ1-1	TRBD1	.	CASSYLQGGTEAFF	TGTGCCAGCAGTTACTTACAGGGGGGCACTGAAGCTTTCTTT
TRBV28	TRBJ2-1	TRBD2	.	CASSWRTSGGPSNEQFF	TGTGCCAGCAGTTGGCGGACTAGCGGGGGACCATCCAATGAGCAGTTCTTC
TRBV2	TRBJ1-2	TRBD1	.	CASSRLQGASNGYTF	TGTGCCAGCAGCCGTTTACAGGGGGCTAGTAATGGCTACACCTTC
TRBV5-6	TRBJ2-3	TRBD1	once	CASSLGQGARFTQYF	TGTGCCAGCAGCTTGGGGCAGGGGGCACGGTTTACGCAGTATTTT
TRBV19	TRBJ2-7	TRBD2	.	CASSSGSGGRYEQYF	TGTGCCAGTAGTAGCGGGAGCGGGGGGCGGTACGAGCAGTACTTC
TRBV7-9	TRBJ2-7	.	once	CASSQEGRSYEQYF	TGTGCCAGCAGCCAAGAGGGGAGGTCCTACGAGCAGTACTTC
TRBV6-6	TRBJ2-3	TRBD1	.	CASQITGGTDTQYF	TGTGCCAGCCAGATTACAGGGGGCACAGATACGCAGTATTTT
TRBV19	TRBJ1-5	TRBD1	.	CASSPHEGQPLNQPQHF	TGTGCCAGTAGTCCGCATGAGGGACAGCCGTTAAATCAGCCCCAGCATTTT
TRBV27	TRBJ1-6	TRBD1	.	CASSRQGTTQNSPLHF	TGTGCCAGCAGTCGACAGGGGACTACCCAAAATTCACCCCTCCACTTT
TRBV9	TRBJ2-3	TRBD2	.	CASSAGGGFSTDTQYF	TGTGCCAGCAGCGCTGGGGGGGGGTTCAGCACAGATACGCAGTATTTT
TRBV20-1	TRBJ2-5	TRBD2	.	CSARTGGVQYF	TGCAGTGCTAGGACCGGGGGGGTCCAGTACTTC
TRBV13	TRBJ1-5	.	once	CASSLSRNQPQHF	TGTGCCAGCAGCCTTTCGCGGAATCAGCCCCAGCATTTT
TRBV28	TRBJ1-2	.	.	CASSALGGRLNYGYTF	TGTGCCAGCAGTGCTCTCGGGGGGCGGCTTAACTATGGCTACACCTTC
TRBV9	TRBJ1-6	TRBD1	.	CASSVTDRGNSPLHF	TGTGCCAGCAGCGTCACAGACAGGGGTAATTCACCCCTCCACTTT
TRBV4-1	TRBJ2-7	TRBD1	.	CASSQTGEKDEQYF	TGCGCCAGCAGCCAGACAGGGGAGAAGGACGAGCAGTACTTC
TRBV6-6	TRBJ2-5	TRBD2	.	CASSHPGLAGGQTQYF	TGTGCCAGCAGCCACCCGGGACTAGCGGGGGGGCAGACCCAGTACTTC
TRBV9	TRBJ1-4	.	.	CASSVSHGNEKLFF	TGTGCCAGCAGCGTTAGTCACGGTAATGAAAAACTGTTTTTT
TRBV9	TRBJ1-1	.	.	CASSVAPAVNTEAFF	TGTGCCAGCAGCGTAGCTCCTGCAGTGAACACTGAAGCTTTCTTT
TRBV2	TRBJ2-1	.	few	CASSESATRTLRNEQFF	TGTGCCAGCAGTGAATCAGCGACTAGAACCCTTAGGAATGAGCAGTTCTTC
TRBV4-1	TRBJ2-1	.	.	CASSQGSAFNEQFF	TGCGCCAGCAGCCAAGGGAGTGCGTTCAATGAGCAGTTCTTC
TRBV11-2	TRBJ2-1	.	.	CASSLVLLGDQFF	TGTGCCAGCAGCTTAGTGCTCCTAGGAGATCAGTTCTTC
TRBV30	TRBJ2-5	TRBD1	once	CAWSRQTGGVGKETQYF	TGTGCCTGGAGTCGTCAAACAGGGGGCGTGGGTAAGGAGACCCAGTACTTC
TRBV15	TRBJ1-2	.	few	CATSRGGGYGYTF	TGTGCCACCAGCAGAGGTGGCGGTTATGGCTACACCTTC
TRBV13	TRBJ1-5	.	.	CASSSRSPGQIYNQPQHF	TGTGCCAGCAGCTCCCGATCCCCCGGACAGATCTACAATCAGCCCCAGCATTTT
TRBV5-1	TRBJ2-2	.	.	CASSLLSETGELFF	TGCGCCAGCAGCTTGCTTAGCGAAACCGGGGAGCTGTTTTTT
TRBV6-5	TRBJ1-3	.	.	CASSYADRGNTIYF	TGTGCCAGCAGTTACGCGGACAGAGGAAACACCATATATTTT
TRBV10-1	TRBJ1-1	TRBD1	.	CASSDVRGATTEAFF	TGCGCCAGCAGTGATGTCAGGGGGGCGACCACTGAAGCTTTCTTT
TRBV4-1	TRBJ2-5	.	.	CASSQVPGPGTQYF	TGCGCCAGCAGCCAAGTTCCAGGGCCAGGGACCCAGTACTTC
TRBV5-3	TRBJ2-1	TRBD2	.	CARSLGLAVYNEQFF	TGTGCCAGAAGCCTGGGACTAGCGGTCTACAATGAGCAGTTCTTC
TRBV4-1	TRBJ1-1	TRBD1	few	CASSQDSGTGLNTEAFF	TGCGCCAGCAGCCAAGATTCCGGGACAGGGCTGAACACTGAAGCTTTCTTT
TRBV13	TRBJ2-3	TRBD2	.	CASSLGAGGLVTDTQYF	TGTGCCAGCAGCTTGGGAGCGGGAGGGCTTGTCACAGATACGCAGTATTTT
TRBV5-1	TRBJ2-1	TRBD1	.	CASSPGQGAPDEQFF	TGCGCCAGCAGCCCGGGACAGGGGGCACCGGATGAGCAGTTCTTC
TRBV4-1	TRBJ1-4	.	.	CASSQGLLEKLFF	TGCGCCAGCAGCCAAGGATTACTTGAAAAACTGTTTTTT
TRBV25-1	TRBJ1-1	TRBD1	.	CASSAFAGQGEAFF	TGTGCCAGCAGTGCCTTCGCGGGACAGGGAGAAGCTTTCTTT
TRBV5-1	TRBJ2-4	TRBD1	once	CASSLEGAKAKNIQYF	TGCGCCAGCAGCTTGGAGGGGGCTAAGGCCAAAAACATTCAGTACTTC
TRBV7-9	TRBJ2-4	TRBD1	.	CASSLDLGQGNIQYF	TGTGCCAGCAGCTTAGATTTGGGACAGGGGAACATTCAGTACTTC